Detailed here is one T cell receptor beta chain. Its antigen is unidentified. The data derive from a study of ipilimumab plus nivolumab after autologous stem cell transplantation. Whole-study context: The DLBCL cohort had primary refractory and relapsed disease, with 18-month progression-free survival of around 86% and 29%. Findings and caveats of the study: TCR repertoire, Treg phenotype and gut microbiota reportedly support more study of this approach.

The CDR3 consists of 13 residues. Germline assignment: CDR1 KGHSH and CDR2 LQKENI. Trimming took off 3 bases at V and 4 bases at J, with 9 bases between the two ends. The protocol was immunoSEQ multiplex PCR, while the TCRdb copy is restricted to in-frame clones and leaves out a portion. The sample lists about 24,000 clones, 70% to 90% occurring once. Starting 14 to 28 days after autologous transplant, ipilimumab 1 mg/kg was given. Dosing: nivolumab 3 mg/kg IV, weeks 1, 4, 7, 10, then every two weeks to week 26. The chain joins TRBV18 to TRBJ2-5; D is unclear. The material sequenced was PBMCs, taken in a trial of ipilimumab plus nivolumab as post-transplant consolidation. This TCR came from a male donor with diffuse large B-cell lymphoma. The CDR3 is CASSPGSGETQYF. CDR3 DNA: TGTGCCAGCTCACCGGGGTCCGGAGAGACCCAGTACTTC.